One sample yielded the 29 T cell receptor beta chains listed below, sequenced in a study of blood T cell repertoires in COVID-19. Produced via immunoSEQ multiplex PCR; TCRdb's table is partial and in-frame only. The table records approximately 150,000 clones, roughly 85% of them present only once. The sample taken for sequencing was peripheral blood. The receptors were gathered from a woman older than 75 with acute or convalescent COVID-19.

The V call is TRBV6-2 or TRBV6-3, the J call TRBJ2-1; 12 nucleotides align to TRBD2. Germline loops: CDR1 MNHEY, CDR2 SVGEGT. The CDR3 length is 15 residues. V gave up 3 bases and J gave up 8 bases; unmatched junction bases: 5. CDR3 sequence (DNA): TGTGCCAGCAGTTATCTAGCGGGAGGGCCTCATGAGCAGTTCTTC. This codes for CASSYLAGGPHEQFF.

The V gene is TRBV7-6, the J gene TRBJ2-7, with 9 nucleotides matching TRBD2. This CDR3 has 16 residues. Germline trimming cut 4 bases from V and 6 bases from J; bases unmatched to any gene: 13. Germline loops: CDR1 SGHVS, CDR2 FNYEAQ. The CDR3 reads CASSSLNAGGMSEQYF. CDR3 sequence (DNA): TGTGCCAGCAGCTCCCTAAACGCGGGAGGGATGAGCGAGCAGTACTTC.

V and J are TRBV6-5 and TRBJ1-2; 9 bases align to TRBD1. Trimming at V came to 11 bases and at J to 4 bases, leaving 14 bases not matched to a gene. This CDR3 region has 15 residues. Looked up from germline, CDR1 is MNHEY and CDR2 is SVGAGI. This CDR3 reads CASSTGTGKIYGYTF. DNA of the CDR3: TGTGCCTCCAGTACCGGGACAGGGAAGATCTATGGCTACACCTTC.

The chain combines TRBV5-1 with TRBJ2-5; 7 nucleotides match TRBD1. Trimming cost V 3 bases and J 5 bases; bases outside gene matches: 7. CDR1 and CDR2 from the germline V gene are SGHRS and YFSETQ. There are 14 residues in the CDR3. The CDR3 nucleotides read TGCGCCAGCAGCTCTGGACAGGTTCTGGAGACCCAGTACTTC. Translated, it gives CASSSGQVLETQYF.

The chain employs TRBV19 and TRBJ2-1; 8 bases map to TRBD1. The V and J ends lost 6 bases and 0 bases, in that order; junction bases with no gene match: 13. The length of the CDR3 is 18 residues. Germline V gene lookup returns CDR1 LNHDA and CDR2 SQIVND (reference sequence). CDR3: CASSANVKGTGSYNEQFF. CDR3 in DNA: TGTGCCAGTAGCGCGAACGTCAAAGGGACAGGCTCCTACAATGAGCAGTTCTTC. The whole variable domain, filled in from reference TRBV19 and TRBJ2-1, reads DGGITQSPKYLFRKEGQNVTLSCEQNLNHDAMYWYRQDPGQGLRLIYYSQIVNDFQKGDIAEGYSVSREKKESFPLTVTSAQKNPTAFYLCASSANVKGTGSYNEQFFGPGTRLTVL.

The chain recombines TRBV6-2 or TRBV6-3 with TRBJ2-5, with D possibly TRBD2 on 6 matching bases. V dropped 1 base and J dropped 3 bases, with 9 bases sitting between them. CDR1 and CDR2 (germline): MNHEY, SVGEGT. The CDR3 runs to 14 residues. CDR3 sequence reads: CASSYLASEETQYF. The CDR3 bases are TGTGCCAGCAGTTACTTGGCTAGCGAAGAGACCCAGTACTTC.

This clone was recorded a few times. CDR3 sequence (DNA): TGTGCCAGCAGTGACGGACAGGGCCCCGGGGAGCTGTTTTTT. Its translation: CASSDGQGPGELFF. V usage is TRBV25-1 and J usage is TRBJ2-2; 8 bases line up with TRBD1. There are 14 residues in the CDR3. V was clipped by 3 bases and J by 6 bases; unmatched bases: 3. Germline V gene data show CDR1 as MGHDK and CDR2 as SYGVNS.

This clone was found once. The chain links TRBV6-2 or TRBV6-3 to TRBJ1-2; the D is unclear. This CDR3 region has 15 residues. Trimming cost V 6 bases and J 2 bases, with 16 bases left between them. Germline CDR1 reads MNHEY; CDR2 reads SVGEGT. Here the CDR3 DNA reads TGTGCCAGCAGCCCGGACGGCCGGAGGAACTATGGCTACACCTTC. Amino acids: CASSPDGRRNYGYTF.

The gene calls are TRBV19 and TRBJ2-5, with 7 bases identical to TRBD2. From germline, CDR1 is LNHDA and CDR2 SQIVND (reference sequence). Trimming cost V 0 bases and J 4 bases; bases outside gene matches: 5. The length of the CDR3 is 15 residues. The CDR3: CASSIEGGTAETQYF. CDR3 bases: TGTGCCAGTAGTATAGAGGGGGGGACCGCAGAGACCCAGTACTTC.

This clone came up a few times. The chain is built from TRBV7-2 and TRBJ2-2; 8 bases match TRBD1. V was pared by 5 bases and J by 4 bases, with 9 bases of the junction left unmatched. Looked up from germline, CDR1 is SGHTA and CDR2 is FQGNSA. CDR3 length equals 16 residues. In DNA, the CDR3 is TGTGCCAGCAGCAAAATCAGGGGGCTGGGCACCGGGGAGCTGTTTTTT. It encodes CASSKIRGLGTGELFF. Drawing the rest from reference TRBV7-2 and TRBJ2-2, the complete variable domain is GAGVSQSPSNKVTEKGKDVELRCDPISGHTALYWYRQSLGQGLEFLIYFQGNSAPDKSGLPSDRFSAERTGGSVSTLTIQRTQQEDSAVYLCASSKIRGLGTGELFFGEGSRLTVL.

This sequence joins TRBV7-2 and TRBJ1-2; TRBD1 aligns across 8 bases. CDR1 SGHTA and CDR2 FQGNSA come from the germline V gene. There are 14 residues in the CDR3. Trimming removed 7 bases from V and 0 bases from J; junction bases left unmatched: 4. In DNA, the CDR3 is TGTGCCAGCACCGACAGGGGCCCTAACTATGGCTACACCTTC. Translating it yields CASTDRGPNYGYTF.

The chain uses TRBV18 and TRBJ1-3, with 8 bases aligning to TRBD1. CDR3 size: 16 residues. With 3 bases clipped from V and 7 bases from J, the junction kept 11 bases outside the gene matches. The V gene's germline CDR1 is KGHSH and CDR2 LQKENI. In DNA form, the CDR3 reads TGTGCCAGCTCACCGACCGGGACAGGCTCATGGAACACCATATATTTT. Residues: CASSPTGTGSWNTIYF.

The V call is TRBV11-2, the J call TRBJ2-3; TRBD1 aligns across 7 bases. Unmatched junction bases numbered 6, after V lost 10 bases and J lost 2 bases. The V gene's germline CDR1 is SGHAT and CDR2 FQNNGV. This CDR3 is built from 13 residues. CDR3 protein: CAIKDRFTDTQYF. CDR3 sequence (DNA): TGTGCCATTAAGGACAGGTTCACAGATACGCAGTATTTT.

The DNA of the CDR3 is TGCGCCAGCAAACGGGACACGAACACTGAAGCTTTCTTT. It encodes CASKRDTNTEAFF. V gene TRBV5-1 combines with J gene TRBJ1-1; weak D call: TRBD1 (6 bases). CDR1 SGHRS and CDR2 YFSETQ come from the germline V gene. The CDR3 totals 13 residues. V was cut by 6 bases and J by 1 base, with 10 bases left in between.

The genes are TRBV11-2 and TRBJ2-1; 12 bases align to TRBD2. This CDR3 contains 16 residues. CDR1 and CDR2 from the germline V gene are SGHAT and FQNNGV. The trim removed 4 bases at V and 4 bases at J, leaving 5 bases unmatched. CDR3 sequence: CASSSLLAGGYNEQFF. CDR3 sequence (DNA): TGTGCCAGCAGCTCTCTGCTAGCGGGGGGGTACAATGAGCAGTTCTTC.

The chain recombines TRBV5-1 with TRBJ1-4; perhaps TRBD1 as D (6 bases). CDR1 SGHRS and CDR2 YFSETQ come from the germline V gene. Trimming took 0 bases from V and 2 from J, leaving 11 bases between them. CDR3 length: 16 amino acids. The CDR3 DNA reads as TGCGCCAGCAGCTTGGGCGGGGGGCCCACTAATGAAAAACTGTTTTTT. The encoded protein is CASSLGGGPTNEKLFF.

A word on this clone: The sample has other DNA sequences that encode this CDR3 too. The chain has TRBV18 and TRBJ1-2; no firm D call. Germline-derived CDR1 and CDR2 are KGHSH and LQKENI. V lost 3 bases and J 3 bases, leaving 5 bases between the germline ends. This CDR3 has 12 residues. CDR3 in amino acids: CASSPVDYGYTF. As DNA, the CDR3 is TGTGCCAGCTCACCGGTAGACTATGGCTACACCTTC.

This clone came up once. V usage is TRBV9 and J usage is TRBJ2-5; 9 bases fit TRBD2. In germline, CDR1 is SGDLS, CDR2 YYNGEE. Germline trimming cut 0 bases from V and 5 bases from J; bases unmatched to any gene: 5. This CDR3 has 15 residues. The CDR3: CASSVDGTSPETQYF. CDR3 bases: TGTGCCAGCAGCGTAGATGGGACTAGCCCCGAGACCCAGTACTTC. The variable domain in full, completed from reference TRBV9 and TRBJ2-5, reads DSGVTQTPKHLITATGQRVTLRCSPRSGDLSVYWYQQSLDQGLQFLIQYYNGEERAKGNILERFSAQQFPDLHSELNLSSLELGDSALYFCASSVDGTSPETQYFGPGTRLLVL.

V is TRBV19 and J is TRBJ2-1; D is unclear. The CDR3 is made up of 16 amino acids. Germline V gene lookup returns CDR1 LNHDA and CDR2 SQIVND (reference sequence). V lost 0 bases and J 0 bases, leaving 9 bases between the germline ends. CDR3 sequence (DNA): TGTGCCAGTAGTATAGATCTCGCCAGCTCCTACAATGAGCAGTTCTTC. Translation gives CASSIDLASSYNEQFF.

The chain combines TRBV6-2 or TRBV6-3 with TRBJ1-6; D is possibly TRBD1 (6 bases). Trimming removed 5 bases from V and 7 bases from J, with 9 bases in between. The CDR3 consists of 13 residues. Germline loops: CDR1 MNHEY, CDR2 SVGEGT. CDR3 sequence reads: CASSTGRNSPLHF. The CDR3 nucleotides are TGTGCCAGCAGTACAGGGAGAAATTCACCCCTCCACTTT.

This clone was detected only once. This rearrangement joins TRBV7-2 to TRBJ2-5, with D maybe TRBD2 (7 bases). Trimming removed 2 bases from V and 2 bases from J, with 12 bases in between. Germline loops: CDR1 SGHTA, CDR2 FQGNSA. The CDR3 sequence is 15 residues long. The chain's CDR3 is CASSLLGGAQETQYF. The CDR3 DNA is TGTGCCAGCAGCTTATTAGGGGGGGCTCAAGAGACCCAGTACTTC.

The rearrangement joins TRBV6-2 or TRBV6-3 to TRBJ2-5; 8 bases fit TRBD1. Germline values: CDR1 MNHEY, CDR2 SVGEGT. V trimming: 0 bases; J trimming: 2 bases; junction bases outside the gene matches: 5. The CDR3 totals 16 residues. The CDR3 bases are TGTGCCAGCAGTTACTCGGGGACAGGCCAACAAGAGACCCAGTACTTC. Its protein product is CASSYSGTGQQETQYF.

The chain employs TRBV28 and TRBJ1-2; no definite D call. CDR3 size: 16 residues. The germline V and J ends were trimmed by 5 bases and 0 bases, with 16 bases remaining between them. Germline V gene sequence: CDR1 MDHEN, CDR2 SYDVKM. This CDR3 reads CASSPLVESPNYGYTF. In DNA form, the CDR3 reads TGTGCCAGCAGTCCTCTTGTAGAGTCTCCTAACTATGGCTACACCTTC.

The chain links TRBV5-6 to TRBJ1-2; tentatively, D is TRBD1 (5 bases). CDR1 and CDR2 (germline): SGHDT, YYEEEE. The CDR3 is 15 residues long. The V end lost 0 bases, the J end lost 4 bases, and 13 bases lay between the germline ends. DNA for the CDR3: TGTGCCAGCAGCTTGGGACAGCTGATTGTCTATGGCTACACCTTC. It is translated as CASSLGQLIVYGYTF. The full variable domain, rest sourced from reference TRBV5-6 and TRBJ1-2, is DAGVTQSPTHLIKTRGQQVTLRCSPKSGHDTVSWYQQALGQGPQFIFQYYEEEERQRGNFPDRFSGHQFPNYSSELNVNALLLGDSALYLCASSLGQLIVYGYTFGSGTRLTVV.

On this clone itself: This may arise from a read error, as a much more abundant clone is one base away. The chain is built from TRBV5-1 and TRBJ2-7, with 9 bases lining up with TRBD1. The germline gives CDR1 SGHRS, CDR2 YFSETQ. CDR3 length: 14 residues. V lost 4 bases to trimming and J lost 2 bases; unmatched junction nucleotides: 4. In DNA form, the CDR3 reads TGCGCCAGCAGCCCGCGACAGGGGGCCTACGAGCAGTACTTC. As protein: CASSPRQGAYEQYF. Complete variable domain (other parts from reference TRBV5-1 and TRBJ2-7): KAGVTQTPRYLIKTRGQQVTLSCSPISGHRSVSWYQQTPGQGLQFLFEYFSETQRNKGNFPGRFSGRQFSNSRSEMNVSTLELGDSALYLCASSPRQGAYEQYFGPGTRLTVT.

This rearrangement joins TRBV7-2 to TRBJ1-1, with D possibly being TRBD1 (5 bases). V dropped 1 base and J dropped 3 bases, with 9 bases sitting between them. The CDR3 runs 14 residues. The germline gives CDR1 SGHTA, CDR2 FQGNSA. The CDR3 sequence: CASSLVRGDTEAFF. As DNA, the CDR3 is TGTGCCAGCAGCTTAGTCCGGGGGGACACTGAAGCTTTCTTT. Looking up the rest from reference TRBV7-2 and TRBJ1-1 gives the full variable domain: GAGVSQSPSNKVTEKGKDVELRCDPISGHTALYWYRQSLGQGLEFLIYFQGNSAPDKSGLPSDRFSAERTGGSVSTLTIQRTQQEDSAVYLCASSLVRGDTEAFFGQGTRLTVV.

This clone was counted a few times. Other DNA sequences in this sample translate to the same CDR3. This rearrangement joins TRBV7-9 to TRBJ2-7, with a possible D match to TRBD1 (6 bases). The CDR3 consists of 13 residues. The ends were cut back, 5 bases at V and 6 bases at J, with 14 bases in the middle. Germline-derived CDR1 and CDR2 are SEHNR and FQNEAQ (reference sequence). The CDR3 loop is CASSLSQGTEQYF. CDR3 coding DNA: TGTGCCAGCAGCCTCTCACAGGGAACCGAGCAGTACTTC.

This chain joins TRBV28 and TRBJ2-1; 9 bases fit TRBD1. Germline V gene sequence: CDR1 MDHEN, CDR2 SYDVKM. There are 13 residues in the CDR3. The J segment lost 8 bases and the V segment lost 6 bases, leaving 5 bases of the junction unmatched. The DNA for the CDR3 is TGTGCCAGCAGGACAGGGGGTCGGGATGAGCAGTTCTTC. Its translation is CASRTGGRDEQFF.

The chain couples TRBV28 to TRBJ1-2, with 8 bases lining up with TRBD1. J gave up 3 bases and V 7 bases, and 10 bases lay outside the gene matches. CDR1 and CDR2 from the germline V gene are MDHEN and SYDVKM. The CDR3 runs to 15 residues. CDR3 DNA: TGTGCCAGCATCACGGACAGGGAAGGTTACTATGGCTACACCTTC. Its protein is CASITDREGYYGYTF.